This T cell receptor (beta chain) originates from a study of siplizumab effects on memory and regulatory T cells. A remark on this clone: Its antigen is still unknown.

Study-wide findings and caveats: In unstimulated cells, naive T cells appeared more diverse than memory T cells and seemed major alloresponse contributors.

Measured with immunoSEQ multiplex PCR; TCRdb has only the in-frame clones, and not every one. In the table there are some 65,000 clones, over 80% of which are singletons. The clonotype originates from a human donor in good health. The sample comprised Tregs sorted from blood.

CDR3 loop: CASTETGGGGYNEQFF. For the CDR3, the DNA is TGTGCCAGCACCGAAACTGGCGGGGGGGGTTACAATGAGCAGTTCTTC. The chain recombines TRBV25-1 with TRBJ2-1; 9 bases align to TRBD2. Germline V gene data show CDR1 as MGHDK and CDR2 as SYGVNS. This CDR3 region has 16 residues. V lost 7 bases, J lost 4 bases, and 11 bases stayed unmatched. Complete variable domain (other parts from reference TRBV25-1 and TRBJ2-1): EADIYQTPRYLVIGTGKKITLECSQTMGHDKMYWYQQDPGMELHLIHYSYGVNSTEKGDLSSESTVSRIRTEHFPLTLESARPSHTSQYLCASTETGGGGYNEQFFGPGTRLTVL.